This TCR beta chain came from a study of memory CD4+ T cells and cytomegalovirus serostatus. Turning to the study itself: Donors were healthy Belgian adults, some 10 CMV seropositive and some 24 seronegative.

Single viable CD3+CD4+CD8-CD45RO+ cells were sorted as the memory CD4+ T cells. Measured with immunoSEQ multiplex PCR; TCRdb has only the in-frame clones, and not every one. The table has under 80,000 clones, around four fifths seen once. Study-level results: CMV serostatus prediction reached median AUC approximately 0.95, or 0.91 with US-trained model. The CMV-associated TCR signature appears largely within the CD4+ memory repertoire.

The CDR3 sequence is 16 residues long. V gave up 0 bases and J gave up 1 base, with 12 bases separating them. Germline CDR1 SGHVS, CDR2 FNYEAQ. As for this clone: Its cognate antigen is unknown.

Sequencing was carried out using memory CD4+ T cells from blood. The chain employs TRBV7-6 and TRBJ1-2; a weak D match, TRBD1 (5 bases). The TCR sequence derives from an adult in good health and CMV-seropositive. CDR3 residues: CASSLASGTRNYGYTF. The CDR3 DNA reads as TGTGCCAGCAGCTTAGCGTCAGGGACCCGTAACTATGGCTACACCTTC.